Listed here are 26 T cell receptor beta chains from one sample, sequenced in a study of T cell responses to AZD1222 COVID-19 vaccine. Some clones are missing from TCRdb's copy, which holds only in-frame ones; the method was immunoSEQ multiplex PCR. The sample holds roughly 66,000 clones; roughly four fifths are singletons and the top ten take less than 6.5%. Sequenced material: peripheral blood, taken on day 0 of AZD1222 vaccination. The source is an adult in good health.

The rearrangement joins TRBV7-9 to TRBJ1-1, with 9 bases identical to TRBD1. Germline trimming cut 4 bases from V and 6 bases from J; bases unmatched to any gene: 3. From germline, CDR1 is SEHNR and CDR2 FQNEAQ (reference sequence). The CDR3 is made up of 13 amino acids. The CDR3 DNA sequence: TGTGCCAGCAGCTGGGGACAGGGCTCTGAAGCTTTCTTT. This gives the protein CASSWGQGSEAFF.

The chain joins TRBV24-1 to TRBJ1-1; no clear D. Trimming took off 4 bases at V and 4 bases at J, with 9 bases between the two ends. In germline, CDR1 is KGHDR, CDR2 SFDVKD. This CDR3 is built from 13 residues. The CDR3 bases are TGTGCCACCAGTGAGAGGGAAGGCACTGAAGCTTTCTTT. Translated, it gives CATSEREGTEAFF.

The J gene is TRBJ2-5, the V gene TRBV5-1; D might be TRBD2 (6 bases). The CDR3 is made up of 16 amino acids. V shed 4 bases and J shed 2 bases, with 18 bases lying between them. Germline V lookup: CDR1 SGHRS, CDR2 YFSETQ. CDR3 region: CASSLEGRGRQETQYF. In DNA form, the CDR3 reads TGCGCCAGCAGCCTGGAGGGACGGGGGAGGCAAGAGACCCAGTACTTC. Variable domain in full (rest from reference TRBV5-1 and TRBJ2-5): KAGVTQTPRYLIKTRGQQVTLSCSPISGHRSVSWYQQTPGQGLQFLFEYFSETQRNKGNFPGRFSGRQFSNSRSEMNVSTLELGDSALYLCASSLEGRGRQETQYFGPGTRLLVL.

The genes are TRBV10-3 and TRBJ2-7; a possible D gene is TRBD2 (5 bases). The CDR3 consists of 11 residues. Germline CDR1 is ENHRY and CDR2 is SYGVKD. Trimming stripped 10 bases from V and 7 bases from J, with 14 bases between. As DNA, the CDR3 is TGTGCCACCCAACAAGAGGGAGAGCAGTACTTC. Its translation: CATQQEGEQYF.

The chain uses TRBV10-2 and TRBJ2-7; D is unresolved. The CDR3 length is 14 residues. Germline CDR1 reads WSHSY; CDR2 reads SAAADI. Trimming left V 8 bases short and J 4 bases short, with 18 bases between. This CDR3 reads CASSGPKSNYEQYF. The CDR3 DNA is TGCGCCAGCTCCGGACCCAAATCCAATTACGAGCAGTACTTC.

The rearrangement joins TRBV9 to TRBJ1-2, with TRBD1 matching over 12 bases. V shed 3 bases, J shed 4 bases, and the junction held 4 bases outside the gene matches. Germline V gene lookup returns CDR1 SGDLS and CDR2 YYNGEE. The CDR3 consists of 15 residues. The CDR3 DNA reads TGTGCCAGCAGCGAGGGGACAGGGGGCCTCTATGGCTACACCTTC. Translated, it gives CASSEGTGGLYGYTF.

The chain joins TRBV19 to TRBJ1-5; maybe TRBD1 (5 bases). This CDR3 is 17 amino acids long. The germline V gene encodes CDR1 LNHDA and CDR2 SQIVND (reference sequence). V lost 3 bases to trimming and J lost 6 bases, with 21 bases between them. The CDR3 region is CASSIPGGQGVGQPQHF. In DNA, the CDR3 is TGTGCCAGTAGTATCCCGGGAGGGCAGGGAGTGGGTCAGCCCCAGCATTTT.

This clone was seen only once. The chain links TRBV5-6 to TRBJ1-5; maybe TRBD1 (5 bases). CDR1 is SGHDT and CDR2 is YYEEEE in the germline V gene. CDR3 length: 17 amino acids. V was cut by 4 bases and J by 1 base, with 18 bases left in between. Here the CDR3 DNA reads TGTGCCAGCAGCCCCTGGGAGGGGACCGACAGCAATCAGCCCCAGCATTTT. This encodes CASSPWEGTDSNQPQHF.

In nucleotides, the CDR3 is TGTGCCAGCACGGCCCCCTACAATGAGCAGTTCTTC. This encodes CASTAPYNEQFF. The V call is TRBV12-3 or TRBV12-4, the J call TRBJ2-1; D remains ambiguous. The CDR3 consists of 12 residues. V gave up 7 bases and J gave up 2 bases, with 6 bases separating them.

The V and J genes are TRBV7-2 and TRBJ1-5; a possible D gene is TRBD1 (6 bases). Germline V gives CDR1 SGHTA, CDR2 FQGNSA. The CDR3 has 13 residues. Trimming stripped 5 bases from V and 4 bases from J, with 9 bases between. Here the CDR3 reads CASSIRGNQPQHF. The CDR3 nucleotides are TGTGCCAGCAGCATCAGGGGAAATCAGCCCCAGCATTTT.

This clone has just one count. The gene calls are TRBV9 and TRBJ2-5; 9 bases match TRBD2. The CDR3 is made up of 15 amino acids. Germline values: CDR1 SGDLS, CDR2 YYNGEE. V shed 0 bases, J shed 4 bases, and the junction held 4 bases outside the gene matches. In nucleotides, the CDR3 is TGTGCCAGCAGCGTAGGGGTAGCGGGGGTAGAGACCCAGTACTTC. Translating gives CASSVGVAGVETQYF.

The V call is TRBV7-2, the J call TRBJ1-2; D not certain. The CDR3 loop spans 15 amino acids. The V end lost 5 bases, the J end lost 1 base, and 14 bases lay between the germline ends. Germline CDR1 reads SGHTA; CDR2 reads FQGNSA. CDR3 bases: TGTGCCAGCAGCCCCGGCACAGTCATTAACTATGGCTACACCTTC. Translating it yields CASSPGTVINYGYTF.

This clone has just one count. The V gene is TRBV19, the J gene TRBJ1-1; possible D gene TRBD1, 5 bases. The CDR3 runs to 16 residues. Germline lookup yields CDR1 LNHDA and CDR2 SQIVND (reference sequence). V was cut by 5 bases and J by 0 bases, with 16 bases left in between. The CDR3 sequence is CASSQHELGVNTEAFF. CDR3 nucleotide sequence: TGTGCCAGTAGTCAACACGAATTAGGGGTGAACACTGAAGCTTTCTTT. Drawing the rest from reference TRBV19 and TRBJ1-1, the complete variable domain is DGGITQSPKYLFRKEGQNVTLSCEQNLNHDAMYWYRQDPGQGLRLIYYSQIVNDFQKGDIAEGYSVSREKKESFPLTVTSAQKNPTAFYLCASSQHELGVNTEAFFGQGTRLTVV.

The chain joins TRBV2 to TRBJ1-1; TRBD1 matches at 10 bases. The CDR3 sequence is 14 residues long. CDR1 is SNHLY, CDR2 FYNNEI, per germline. Trimming took 7 bases from V and 3 from J; bases not matched to a gene: 5. Here the CDR3 reads CASKYGTGDTEAFF. The CDR3 nucleotides are TGTGCCAGCAAGTACGGGACAGGGGACACTGAAGCTTTCTTT.

The chain employs TRBV6-2 or TRBV6-3 and TRBJ1-1; D remains ambiguous. In germline, CDR1 is MNHEY, CDR2 SVGEGT. Trimming left V 2 bases short and J 0 bases short, with 22 bases between. CDR3 length: 19 residues. The CDR3 loop is CASSYQHGDHYAMNTEAFF. The CDR3 DNA follows: TGTGCCAGCAGTTACCAGCATGGGGATCATTACGCTATGAACACTGAAGCTTTCTTT.

The J gene is TRBJ1-1, the V gene TRBV5-5; 10 nucleotides align to TRBD1. Germline V gene lookup returns CDR1 SGHKS and CDR2 YYEKEE (reference sequence). This CDR3 has 15 residues. The J segment lost 5 bases and the V segment lost 3 bases, leaving 7 bases of the junction unmatched. The CDR3 DNA reads as TGTGCCAGCAGCTGGAGACAGGGGGCGGGAACTGAAGCTTTCTTT. Residues: CASSWRQGAGTEAFF.

The V and J genes are TRBV6-1 and TRBJ2-3; D unclear. The CDR3 is made up of 14 amino acids. The germline V and J ends were trimmed by 1 base and 6 bases, with 11 bases remaining between them. Per germline, CDR1 MNHNS and CDR2 SASEGT. The CDR3 DNA follows: TGTGCCAGCAGTGAAGGGCCGGGTTCCGATACGCAGTATTTT. Encoded protein: CASSEGPGSDTQYF.

V gene TRBV5-6 combines with J gene TRBJ2-5, with TRBD1 matching 8 bases. This CDR3 contains 14 residues. CDR1 is SGHDT and CDR2 is YYEEEE in the germline V gene. J gave up 5 bases and V 3 bases, and 6 bases lay outside the gene matches. The CDR3 region has the DNA TGTGCCAGCAGCTCGGTTCGACAGGGGGAGACCCAGTACTTC. Translation: CASSSVRQGETQYF.

The chain carries TRBV9 and TRBJ2-5; TRBD2 matches at 11 bases. V trimming: 3 bases; J trimming: 4 bases; junction bases outside the gene matches: 8. Per the germline V gene, CDR1 is SGDLS and CDR2 is YYNGEE. There are 16 residues in the CDR3. The CDR3 DNA follows: TGTGCCAGCAGCGAGGGAGCTAGCGGGGGGTCAGAGACCCAGTACTTC. Translation gives CASSEGASGGSETQYF. The entire variable domain, with the rest obtained from reference TRBV9 and TRBJ2-5, is as follows: DSGVTQTPKHLITATGQRVTLRCSPRSGDLSVYWYQQSLDQGLQFLIQYYNGEERAKGNILERFSAQQFPDLHSELNLSSLELGDSALYFCASSEGASGGSETQYFGPGTRLLVL.

The CDR3 DNA reads TGTGCCAGCCGCCCTGAGTACAATCAGCCCCAGCATTTT. Its translation is CASRPEYNQPQHF. V and J are TRBV28 and TRBJ1-5; no reliable D call. Germline values: CDR1 MDHEN, CDR2 SYDVKM. The CDR3 sequence is 13 residues long. The germline V and J ends were trimmed by 8 bases and 3 bases, with 11 bases remaining between them.

The rearrangement uses TRBV5-4 and TRBJ1-3; D not resolved. Trimming shortened V by 0 bases and J by 4 bases, and 8 bases separated the two germline ends. Germline CDR1 SGHNT, CDR2 YYREEE (reference sequence). The CDR3 runs 14 residues. CDR3 sequence: CASSLGGFGNTIYF. The CDR3 region has the DNA TGTGCCAGCAGCTTGGGAGGTTTCGGAAACACCATATATTTT.

V and J are TRBV5-6 and TRBJ1-2; D is unresolved. Trimming removed 4 bases from V and 11 bases from J, with 18 bases in between. The CDR3 spans 13 residues. Germline V lookup: CDR1 SGHDT, CDR2 YYEEEE. In DNA, the CDR3 is TGTGCCAGCAGCACCGGACTGCAACCTGGGTACACCTTC. As protein: CASSTGLQPGYTF.

The rearrangement links TRBV11-3 to TRBJ2-3; no firm D call. From germline, CDR1 is SGHNT and CDR2 YENEEA. Trimming cost V 5 bases and J 2 bases, with 14 bases left between them. This CDR3 is built from 15 residues. The CDR3 DNA is TGTGCCAGCAGCCCCCGCTCTGGGGACACAGATACGCAGTATTTT. It encodes CASSPRSGDTDTQYF. The variable domain in full, completed from reference TRBV11-3 and TRBJ2-3, reads EAGVVQSPRYKIIEKKQPVAFWCNPISGHNTLYWYLQNLGQGPELLIRYENEEAVDDSQLPKDRFSAERLKGVDSTLKIQPAELGDSAVYLCASSPRSGDTDTQYFGPGTRLTVL.

This chain connects TRBV28 to TRBJ2-3; D may match TRBD1 or TRBD2 (6 bases each). This CDR3 has 14 residues. Germline V lookup: CDR1 MDHEN, CDR2 SYDVKM. Trimming pared 9 bases from V and 0 bases from J, leaving 13 bases between. For the CDR3, the DNA is TGTGCCAGTACCGCGGGACAAAGCACAGATACGCAGTATTTT. Encoded protein: CASTAGQSTDTQYF.

This chain uses TRBV7-2 with TRBJ1-4, with TRBD1 as a possible D gene (6 bases). The length of the CDR3 is 15 residues. CDR1 and CDR2 (germline): SGHTA, FQGNSA. V was trimmed by 5 bases and J by 7 bases, leaving 17 bases between them. Written as DNA, the CDR3 is TGTGCCAGCAGCCTACTTGGCGGGGGGCGTGAAAAACTGTTTTTT. Translating gives CASSLLGGGREKLFF.

The chain is built from TRBV2 and TRBJ2-7; D ambiguous. The CDR3 covers 13 residues. The germline V gene has CDR1 SNHLY and CDR2 FYNNEI. V was shortened by 1 base and J by 2 bases, with 6 bases between the two germline ends. CDR3 amino acids: CASSEDGPYEQYF. CDR3 coding DNA: TGTGCCAGCAGTGAAGACGGGCCCTACGAGCAGTACTTC.